This T cell receptor beta chain was observed in a study of blood T cell repertoires in COVID-19 (dated by TCRdb to the early 2020s). Some background on the complete study: Samples from collaborators originated in the United States, Italy and Spain and spanned both the acute and convalescent phases of COVID-19. The prospective study material was composed of cDNA or gDNA derived from T cells, B-cell-depleted T cells, or PBMCs. Deeply sampled blood TCRbeta repertoires from subjects exposed to, actively infected with, or recovered from COVID-19 were included in the dataset. The repertoires were made available in a free public database intended to serve as a resource for research on the immune response to SARS-CoV-2. Samples were obtained from the ongoing ImmuneRACE study (first 160 participants) and from 1,200 or so subjects provided by 6 global collaborators. Sample metadata almost always included a de-identified subject ID, COVID-19 status, age in years and sex. Where available, HLA class I and class II types were taken from metadata supplied by the sample provider and were not determined by assay-based typing. The paper's findings and limits, for the study overall: Clinical and demographic metadata were provided uncurated, with the amount varying by source and participant.

The germline V gene encodes CDR1 ENHRY and CDR2 SYGVKD. V is cut back by 6 bases and J by 0 bases, with 10 bases in the junction unmatched. The CDR3 sequence holds 16 residues, the cysteine and phenylalanine included. Only CDR3 DNA is held: 48 bases, read in frame from base 1. Enrolling through a virtual design, the prospective study's participants ranged in age from roughly 18 to 95 years and lived across roughly 23 United States geographic areas. In the prospective study, cohorts were assigned on the basis of participant-reported clinical history obtained from a screening survey and a study questionnaire. Recovered participants in ImmuneRACE Cohort 3 were defined as having two consecutive negative NP/OP PCR tests, clearance from a healthcare professional, or resolution of symptoms. Mobile phlebotomists in the prospective study collected whole blood, serum and a nasopharyngeal or oropharyngeal swab from every participant. Additional blood draws and questionnaires over an approximately two-month period could optionally be provided by prospective study participants. Blood samples from the prospective study were shipped frozen or at room temperature prior to DNA extraction.

Note on this clone: The clone's antigen remains unknown. Base qualities were left out, and no much larger clone turns up one base away.

The immunoSEQ Assay, a bias-controlled multiplex PCR, was used to amplify TCRbeta CDR3 regions from genomic DNA. As for the original processing: Within the assay, amplification of reference gene primers was used to estimate how many nucleated cells each sample contained. Sequence reads were collapsed and filtered to measure the absolute abundance of every unique TCRbeta CDR3 rearrangement. For each sample, productive Simpson clonality was calculated as the square root of Simpson's diversity index across productive rearrangements. What TCRdb holds here is the immuneACCESS table cut down to in-frame rearrangements. Part of the clones is not present; checked against another copy, under half of the missing clones reflect an unresolved V gene, and the others are unexplained. Clone size and V and J calls were adopted from that table, with D and trimming inferred from the DNA. The sample yields some 290,000 clones; 89% were counted once. The top ten constitute roughly a tenth of the sample.

Sample: PBMCs or T cells enriched from blood (not recorded which). The sequence came from a woman aged 25 to 39 who had recovered from COVID-19. The sequence is built from TRBV10-3 and TRBJ2-7, and 8 bases in between align with TRBD1. The CDR3 protein: CAISLTQGTGSYEQYF. The bases read TGTGCCATCAGCTTAACACAGGGGACAGGCTCCTACGAGCAGTACTTC.